This T cell receptor (beta chain) appears in the sequencing data of a study of T cells after yellow fever vaccination. With regard to this clonotype: Its antigen is currently unknown.

In germline, CDR1 is LNHDA, CDR2 SQIVND (reference sequence). The CDR3 has 16 residues. Trimming removed 1 base from V and 3 bases from J; junction bases left unmatched: 4. Making TCR cDNA involved 5'RACE template switching, which added UMIs and a universal primer site. TCRdb reprocessed the 5' RACE reads with MiXCR, giving one entry per CDR3 protein. The sample lists hundreds of thousands of distinct CDR3 sequences, approximately 15% seen once, with around 15% in the top ten. Study-level results: In post-booster samples, most primary-vaccination clones reappeared (approximately 96% CD4, about 90% CD8). Weaker, the secondary response had a peak occurring faster, on day 5 versus 15.

The sequencing here drew on PBMCs, taken on the day of the yellow fever booster vaccination. The receptor's source is a man younger than 45 who received the YFV17D yellow fever vaccine. The V gene is TRBV19, the J gene TRBJ2-1, with 9 positions matching TRBD1. The CDR3, as DNA: TGTGCCAGTAGTATAGCCCGGGACAGGGTCTACAATGAGCAGTTCTTC. Its translation is CASSIARDRVYNEQFF. Supplemented by reference TRBV19 and TRBJ2-1, the full variable domain reads DGGITQSPKYLFRKEGQNVTLSCEQNLNHDAMYWYRQDPGQGLRLIYYSQIVNDFQKGDIAEGYSVSREKKESFPLTVTSAQKNPTAFYLCASSIARDRVYNEQFFGPGTRLTVL.